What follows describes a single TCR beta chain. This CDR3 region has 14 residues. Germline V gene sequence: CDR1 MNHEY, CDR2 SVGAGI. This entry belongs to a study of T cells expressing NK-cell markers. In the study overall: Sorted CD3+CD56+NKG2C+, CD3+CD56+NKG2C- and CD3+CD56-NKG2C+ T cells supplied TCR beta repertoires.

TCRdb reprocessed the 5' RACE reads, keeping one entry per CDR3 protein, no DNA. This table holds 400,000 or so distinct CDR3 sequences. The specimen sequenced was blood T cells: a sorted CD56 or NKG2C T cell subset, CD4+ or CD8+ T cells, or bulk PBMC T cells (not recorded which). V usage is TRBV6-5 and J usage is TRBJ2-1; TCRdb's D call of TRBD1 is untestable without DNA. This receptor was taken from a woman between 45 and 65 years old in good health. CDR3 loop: CASSQGPSDYEQFF.